The clone carrying this T cell receptor (beta chain) is medium-sized by frequency. The CDR3 spans 16 residues. The V gene's germline CDR1 is LNHDA and CDR2 SQIVND (reference sequence). The sample belongs to a study of CD8 T cells in cerebrospinal fluid in Alzheimer's disease. After re-calling the 10x single-cell sequencing reads, TCRdb lists one entry per CDR3 protein, DNA absent. This listing includes around 1,200 distinct CDR3 sequences. Material: cerebrospinal fluid. This clonotype originated in a human donor in good health. This rearrangement joins TRBV19 to TRBJ2-7; TCRdb returns TRBD2, unconfirmable since there is no DNA. The CDR3 spells CASSPRTSGRGYEQYF. Drawing the rest from reference TRBV19 and TRBJ2-7, the complete variable domain is DGGITQSPKYLFRKEGQNVTLSCEQNLNHDAMYWYRQDPGQGLRLIYYSQIVNDFQKGDIAEGYSVSREKKESFPLTVTSAQKNPTAFYLCASSPRTSGRGYEQYFGPGTRLTVT.